This record looks at one T cell receptor beta chain sequence and its context. Antigen unknown. TCRdb redid the calling of the 5' RACE reads with MiXCR, one entry per CDR3 protein. The sample holds some 260,000 distinct CDR3 sequences, about 14% seen once. From germline, CDR1 is MNHEY and CDR2 SVGAGI. V lost 5 bases and J 11 bases, leaving 12 bases between the germline ends. The CDR3 sequence is 11 residues long. The data originate from a study of identical twins. Study observations and caveats: For out-of-frame alpha sequences shared by twins, low generation probability was in excess. Models underestimated TCR alpha sharing (out-of-frame) in monozygotic twins. Possibly, invariant MAIT and iNKT cells partly confounded zero-insertion analyses.

This clonotype was sampled from a woman aged 18-29 years in good health. Specimen: memory (CD45RO+) T cells sorted from blood. The chain couples TRBV6-5 to TRBJ1-1; no clear D gene. In DNA form, the CDR3 reads TGTGCCAGCAGTCACAGCCGACGTGCTTTCTTT. This translates into CASSHSRRAFF.